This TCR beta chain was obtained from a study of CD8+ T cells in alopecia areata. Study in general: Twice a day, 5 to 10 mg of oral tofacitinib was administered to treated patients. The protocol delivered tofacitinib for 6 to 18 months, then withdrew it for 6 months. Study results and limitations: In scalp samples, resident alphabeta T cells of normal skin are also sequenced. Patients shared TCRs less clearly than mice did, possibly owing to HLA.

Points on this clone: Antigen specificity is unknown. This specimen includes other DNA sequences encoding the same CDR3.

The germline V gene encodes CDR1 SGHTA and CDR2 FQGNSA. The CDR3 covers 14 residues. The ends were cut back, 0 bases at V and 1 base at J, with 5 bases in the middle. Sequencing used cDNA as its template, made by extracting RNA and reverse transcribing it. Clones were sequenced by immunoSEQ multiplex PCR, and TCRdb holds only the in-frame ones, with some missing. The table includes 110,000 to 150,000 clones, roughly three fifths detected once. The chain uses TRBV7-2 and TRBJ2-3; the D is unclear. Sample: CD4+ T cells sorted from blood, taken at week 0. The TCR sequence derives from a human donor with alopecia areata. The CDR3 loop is CASSLALGTDTQYF. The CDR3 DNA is TGTGCCAGCAGCTTAGCCCTGGGCACAGATACGCAGTATTTT.